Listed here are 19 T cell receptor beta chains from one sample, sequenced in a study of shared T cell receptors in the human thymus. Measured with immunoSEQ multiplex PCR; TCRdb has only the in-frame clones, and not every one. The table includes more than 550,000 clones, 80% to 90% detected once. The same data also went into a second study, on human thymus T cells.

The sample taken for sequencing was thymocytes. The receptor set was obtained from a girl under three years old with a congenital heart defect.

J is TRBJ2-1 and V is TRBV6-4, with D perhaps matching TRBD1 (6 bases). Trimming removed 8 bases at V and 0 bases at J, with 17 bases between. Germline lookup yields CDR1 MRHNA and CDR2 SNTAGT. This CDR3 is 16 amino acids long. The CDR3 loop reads CASAHRVPHSYNEQFF. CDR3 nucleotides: TGTGCCAGCGCCCACAGGGTCCCCCACTCCTACAATGAGCAGTTCTTC.

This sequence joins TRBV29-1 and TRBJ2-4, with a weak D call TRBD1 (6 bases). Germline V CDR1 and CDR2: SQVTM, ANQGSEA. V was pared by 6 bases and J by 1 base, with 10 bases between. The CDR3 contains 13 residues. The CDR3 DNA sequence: TGCAGCGTGGAACAGGGTGCCAAAAACATTCAGTACTTC. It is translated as CSVEQGAKNIQYF.

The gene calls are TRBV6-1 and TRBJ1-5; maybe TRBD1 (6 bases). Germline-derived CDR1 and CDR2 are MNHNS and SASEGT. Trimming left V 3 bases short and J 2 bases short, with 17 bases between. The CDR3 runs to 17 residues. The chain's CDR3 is CASSDSSRGKGNQPQHF. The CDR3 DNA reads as TGTGCCAGCAGTGACAGCAGCAGGGGTAAGGGCAATCAGCCCCAGCATTTT.

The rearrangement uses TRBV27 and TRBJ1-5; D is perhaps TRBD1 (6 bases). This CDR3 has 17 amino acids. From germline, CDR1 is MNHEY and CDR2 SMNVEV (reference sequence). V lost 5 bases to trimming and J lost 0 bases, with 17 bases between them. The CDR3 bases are TGTGCCAGCAGTCCCCACGCGACAGGTTATAGCAATCAGCCCCAGCATTTT. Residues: CASSPHATGYSNQPQHF.

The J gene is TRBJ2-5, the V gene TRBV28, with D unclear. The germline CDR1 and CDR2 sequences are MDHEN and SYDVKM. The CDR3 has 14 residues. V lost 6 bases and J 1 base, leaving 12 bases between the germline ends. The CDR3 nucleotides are TGTGCCAGCAGGCCCGTTACCAGCCAAGAGACCCAGTACTTC. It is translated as CASRPVTSQETQYF.

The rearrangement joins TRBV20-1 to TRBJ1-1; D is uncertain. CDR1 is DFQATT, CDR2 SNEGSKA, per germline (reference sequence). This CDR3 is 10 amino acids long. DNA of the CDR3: TGCAGCGGGGAGGGATCTGAAGCTTTCTTT. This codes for CSGEGSEAFF.

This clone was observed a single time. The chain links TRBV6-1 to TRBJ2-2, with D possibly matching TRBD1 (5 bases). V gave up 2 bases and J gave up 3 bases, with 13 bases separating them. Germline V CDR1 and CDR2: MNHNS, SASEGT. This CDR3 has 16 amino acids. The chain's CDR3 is CASSELGRTHTGELFF. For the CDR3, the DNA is TGTGCCAGCAGTGAACTAGGACGGACACACACCGGGGAGCTGTTTTTT.

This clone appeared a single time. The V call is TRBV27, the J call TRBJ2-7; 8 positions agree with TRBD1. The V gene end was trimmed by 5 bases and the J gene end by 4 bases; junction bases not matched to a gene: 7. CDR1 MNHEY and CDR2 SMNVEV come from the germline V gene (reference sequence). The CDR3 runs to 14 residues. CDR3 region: CASSPQNRGYEQYF. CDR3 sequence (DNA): TGTGCCAGCAGTCCCCAGAACAGGGGGTACGAGCAGTACTTC.

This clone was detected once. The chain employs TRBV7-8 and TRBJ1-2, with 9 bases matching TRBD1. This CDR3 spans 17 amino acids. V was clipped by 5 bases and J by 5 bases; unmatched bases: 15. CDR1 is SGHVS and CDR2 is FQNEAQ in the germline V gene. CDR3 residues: CASSPLPGQGRLYGYTF. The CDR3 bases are TGTGCCAGCAGCCCCTTACCGGGACAGGGCCGATTGTATGGCTACACCTTC.

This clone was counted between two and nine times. The chain's CDR3 is CASRKDRGSSYEQYF. The CDR3 nucleotides are TGTGCCAGCCGAAAGGACAGGGGAAGCTCCTACGAGCAGTACTTC. V usage is TRBV27 and J usage is TRBJ2-7; TRBD1 matches at 9 bases. The germline V gene encodes CDR1 MNHEY and CDR2 SMNVEV (reference sequence). This CDR3 is built from 15 residues. V lost 8 bases and J lost 0; bases outside the gene matches: 8.

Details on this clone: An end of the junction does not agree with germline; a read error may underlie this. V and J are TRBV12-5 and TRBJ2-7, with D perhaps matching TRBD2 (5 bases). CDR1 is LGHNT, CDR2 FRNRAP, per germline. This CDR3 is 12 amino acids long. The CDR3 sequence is CASGFRDYQQYF. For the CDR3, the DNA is TGTGCTAGTGGTTTTAGAGACTACCAGCAGTACTTC.

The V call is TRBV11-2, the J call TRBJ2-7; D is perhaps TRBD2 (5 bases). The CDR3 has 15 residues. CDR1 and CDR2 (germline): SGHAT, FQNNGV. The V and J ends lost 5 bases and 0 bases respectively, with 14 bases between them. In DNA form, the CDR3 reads TGTGCCAGCAGCCCGAAGAGCGGTAGCTCCTACGAGCAGTACTTC. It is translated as CASSPKSGSSYEQYF.

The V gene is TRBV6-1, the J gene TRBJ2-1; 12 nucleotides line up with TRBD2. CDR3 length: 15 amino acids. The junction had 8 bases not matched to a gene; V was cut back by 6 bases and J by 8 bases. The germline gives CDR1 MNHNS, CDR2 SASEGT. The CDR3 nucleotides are TGTGCCAGCAGGTGGACTAGCGGGGAAGTCTATGAGCAGTTCTTC. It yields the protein CASRWTSGEVYEQFF.

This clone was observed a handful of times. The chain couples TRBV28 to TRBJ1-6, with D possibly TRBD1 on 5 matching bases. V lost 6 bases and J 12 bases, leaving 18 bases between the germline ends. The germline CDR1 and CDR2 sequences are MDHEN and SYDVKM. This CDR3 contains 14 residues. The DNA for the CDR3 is TGTGCCAGCAGCCGAGACAGTCTATTTCAACCCCTCCACTTT. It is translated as CASSRDSLFQPLHF.

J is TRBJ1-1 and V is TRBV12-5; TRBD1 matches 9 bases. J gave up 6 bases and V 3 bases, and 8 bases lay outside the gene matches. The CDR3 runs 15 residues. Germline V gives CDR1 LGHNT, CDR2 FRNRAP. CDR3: CASGFPGQGTSEAFF. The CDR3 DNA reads TGTGCTAGTGGTTTCCCGGGACAGGGAACCTCTGAAGCTTTCTTT.

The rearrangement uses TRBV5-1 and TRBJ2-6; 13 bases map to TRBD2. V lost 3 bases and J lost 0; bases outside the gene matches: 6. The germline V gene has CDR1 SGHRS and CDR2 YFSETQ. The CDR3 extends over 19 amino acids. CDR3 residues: CASSSRTSGGDSGANVLTF. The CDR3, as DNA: TGCGCCAGCAGCTCCCGGACTAGCGGGGGCGACTCTGGGGCCAACGTCCTGACTTTC.

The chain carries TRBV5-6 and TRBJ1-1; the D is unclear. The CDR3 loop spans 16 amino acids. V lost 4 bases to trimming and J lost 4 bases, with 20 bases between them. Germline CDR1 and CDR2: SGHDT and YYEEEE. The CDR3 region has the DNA TGTGCCAGCAGCCGAATGCCGGGGAGGACGGGCACTGAAGCTTTCTTT. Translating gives CASSRMPGRTGTEAFF.

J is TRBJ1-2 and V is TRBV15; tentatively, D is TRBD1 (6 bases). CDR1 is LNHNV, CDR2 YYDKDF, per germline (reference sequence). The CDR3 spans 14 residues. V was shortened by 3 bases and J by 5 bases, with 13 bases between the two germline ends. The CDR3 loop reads CATSREGGEYGYTF. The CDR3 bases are TGTGCCACCAGCAGGGAAGGGGGTGAATATGGCTACACCTTC.

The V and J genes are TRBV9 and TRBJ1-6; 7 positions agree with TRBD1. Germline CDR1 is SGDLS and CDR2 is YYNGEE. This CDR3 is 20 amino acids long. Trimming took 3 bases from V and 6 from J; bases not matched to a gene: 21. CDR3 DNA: TGTGCCAGCAGCGCAACCCCGAAAGACAGGGTTCCCATCGGTAATTCACCCCTCCACTTT. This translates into CASSATPKDRVPIGNSPLHF.